The T cell receptor (beta chain) under discussion was sequenced for a study of identical twins. Whole-study results and caveats: Memory repertoires showed no such pattern, whereas abundant cord blood beta clonotypes carried fewer insertions. Zero-insertion results could be subject to partial confounding by invariant MAIT and iNKT cells. Excess low generation probability was seen in twin-shared out-of-frame alpha sequences. There was more out-of-frame TCR alpha sharing in monozygotic twins than models estimated.

Trimming cost V 7 bases and J 0 bases, with 16 bases left between them. The CDR3 is made up of 15 amino acids. Germline V gene lookup returns CDR1 MNHNY and CDR2 SVGAGI (reference sequence). TCRdb re-derived calls from the 5' RACE reads in MiXCR, one entry per CDR3 protein. The repertoire has 1,800,000 or so distinct CDR3 sequences, 32% of them found once; the top ten carry around 0.3%. Comments on this clonotype: Its antigen is not known.

This receptor was obtained from a newborn girl in good health. What was sequenced was cord blood. The rearrangement uses TRBV6-6 and TRBJ2-7; D is undetermined. This CDR3 reads CASMVSDRPSYEQYF. Here the CDR3 DNA reads TGTGCCAGCATGGTTTCCGACCGACCCTCCTACGAGCAGTACTTC.